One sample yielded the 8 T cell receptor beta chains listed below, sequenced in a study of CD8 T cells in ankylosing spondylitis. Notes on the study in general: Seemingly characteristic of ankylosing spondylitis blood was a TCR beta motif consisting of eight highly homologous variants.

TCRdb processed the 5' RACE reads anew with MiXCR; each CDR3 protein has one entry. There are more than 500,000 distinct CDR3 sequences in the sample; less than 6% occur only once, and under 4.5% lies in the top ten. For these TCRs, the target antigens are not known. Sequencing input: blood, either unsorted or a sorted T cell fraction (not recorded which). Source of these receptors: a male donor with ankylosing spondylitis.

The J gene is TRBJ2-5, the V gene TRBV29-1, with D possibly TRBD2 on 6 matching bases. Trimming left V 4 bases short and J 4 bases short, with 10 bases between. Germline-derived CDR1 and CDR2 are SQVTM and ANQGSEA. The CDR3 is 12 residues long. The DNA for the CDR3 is TGCAGCGTTGGCCGGGAGTCAGAGACCCAGTACTTC. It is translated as CSVGRESETQYF.

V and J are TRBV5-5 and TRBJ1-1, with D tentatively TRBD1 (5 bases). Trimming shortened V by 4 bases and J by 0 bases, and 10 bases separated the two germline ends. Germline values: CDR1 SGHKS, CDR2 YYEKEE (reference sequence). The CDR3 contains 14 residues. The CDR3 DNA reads TGTGCCAGCAGCCCGGGACGGATGAACACTGAAGCTTTCTTT. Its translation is CASSPGRMNTEAFF.

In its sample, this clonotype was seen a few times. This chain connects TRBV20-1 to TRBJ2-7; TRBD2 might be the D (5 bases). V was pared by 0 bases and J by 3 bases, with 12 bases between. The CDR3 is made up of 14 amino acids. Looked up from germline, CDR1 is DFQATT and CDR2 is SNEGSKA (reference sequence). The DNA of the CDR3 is TGCAGTGCTAGAGACCCTAGCCCAGTCTACGAGCAGTACTTC. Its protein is CSARDPSPVYEQYF.

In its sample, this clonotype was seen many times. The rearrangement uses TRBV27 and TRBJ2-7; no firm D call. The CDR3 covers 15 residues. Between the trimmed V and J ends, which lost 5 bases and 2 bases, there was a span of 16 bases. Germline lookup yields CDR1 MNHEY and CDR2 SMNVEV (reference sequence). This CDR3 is CASSPQVSLPYEQYF. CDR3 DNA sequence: TGTGCCAGCAGTCCCCAAGTGAGCCTACCCTACGAGCAGTACTTC.

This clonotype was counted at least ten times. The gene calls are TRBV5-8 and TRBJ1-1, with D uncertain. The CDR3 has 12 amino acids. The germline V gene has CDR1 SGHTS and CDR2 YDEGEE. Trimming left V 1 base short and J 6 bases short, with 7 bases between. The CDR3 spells CASSLLRAEAFF. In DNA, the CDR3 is TGTGCCAGCAGCTTGCTACGGGCTGAAGCTTTCTTT.

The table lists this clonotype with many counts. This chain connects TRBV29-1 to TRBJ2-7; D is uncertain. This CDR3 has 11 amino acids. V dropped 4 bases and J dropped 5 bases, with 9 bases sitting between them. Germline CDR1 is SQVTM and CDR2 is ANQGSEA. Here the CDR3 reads CSVVDNHEQYF. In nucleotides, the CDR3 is TGCAGCGTTGTAGACAACCACGAGCAGTACTTC.

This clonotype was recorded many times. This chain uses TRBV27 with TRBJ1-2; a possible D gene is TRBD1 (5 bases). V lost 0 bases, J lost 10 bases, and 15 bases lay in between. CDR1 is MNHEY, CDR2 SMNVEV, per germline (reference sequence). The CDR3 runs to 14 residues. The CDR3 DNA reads TGTGCCAGCAGTTTATCGTGGGCCTCGGGGGTCTACACCTTC. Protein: CASSLSWASGVYTF.

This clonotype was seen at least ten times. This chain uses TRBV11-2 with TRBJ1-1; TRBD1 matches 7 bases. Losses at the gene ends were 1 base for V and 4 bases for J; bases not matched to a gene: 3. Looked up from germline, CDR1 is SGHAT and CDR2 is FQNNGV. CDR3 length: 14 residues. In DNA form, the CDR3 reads TGTGCCAGCAGCTTAGTTCAGGGGGTCACTGAAGCTTTCTTT. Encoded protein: CASSLVQGVTEAFF.